Listed below are T cell receptor beta chains from one sample, sequenced in a study of beta chain features in type 1 diabetes. Some clones are missing from TCRdb's copy, which holds only in-frame ones; the method was immunoSEQ multiplex PCR. The sample contains around 300,000 clones, about 10% of which appear only once. Sequenced material: naive CD4+ T cells from blood. Receptors were obtained from a woman in her twenties or thirties in good health. Each CDR3 is given with its conserved first and last residue. The D gene is left open where the match is weak. Size is omitted from some rows. Given values are once, few, many or a class for expanded clones.

j_call,d_call,v_call,clone_size,cdr3_aa,cdr3_nt
TRBJ2-7,TRBD2,TRBV18,NA,CASSPFGLAGALNEQYF,TGTGCCAGCTCACCATTCGGCCTAGCGGGAGCTTTAAACGAGCAGTACTTC
TRBJ2-1,TRBD2,TRBV5-8,NA,CASSSHQFSGTIVNEQFF,TGTGCCAGCAGCTCCCACCAATTCTCCGGGACTATCGTCAATGAGCAGTTCTTC
TRBJ2-3,NA,TRBV27,few,CASILYAVSGVTDTQYF,TGTGCCAGCATCCTTTATGCAGTCTCCGGGGTCACAGATACGCAGTATTTT
TRBJ1-2,NA,TRBV7-9,many,CASSSNYGYTF,TGTGCCAGCAGCTCAAACTATGGCTACACCTTC
TRBJ2-1,NA,TRBV2,few,CASRRASAQIEQFF,TGTGCCAGCAGGCGTGCTAGCGCCCAAATCGAGCAGTTCTTC
TRBJ2-1,NA,TRBV18,few,CASSPRPGVGEQFF,TGTGCCAGCTCACCCCGTCCAGGGGTGGGTGAGCAGTTCTTC
TRBJ2-1,TRBD2,TRBV5-4,NA,CASSLVKREGRNEQFF,TGTGCCAGCAGCTTGGTGAAGCGGGAGGGCCGGAATGAGCAGTTCTTC
TRBJ2-1,TRBD2,TRBV29-1,NA,CSALAGKSYNEQFF,TGCAGCGCATTAGCGGGTAAATCCTACAATGAGCAGTTCTTC
TRBJ2-1,NA,TRBV5-1,NA,CASSLVRDGGNEQFF,TGCGCCAGCAGCTTGGTCAGGGATGGCGGCAATGAGCAGTTCTTC
TRBJ2-4,NA,TRBV30,NA,CAWSQARDIQYF,TGTGCCTGGAGTCAAGCTCGGGACATTCAGTACTTC
TRBJ2-3,TRBD2,TRBV7-3,NA,CASSTGLAGSTDTQYF,TGTGCCAGCAGCACGGGACTAGCGGGAAGCACAGATACGCAGTATTTT
TRBJ2-7,TRBD1,TRBV6-5,NA,CASSKRGTGVAEQYF,TGTGCCAGCAGTAAGAGAGGGACAGGGGTAGCCGAGCAGTACTTC
TRBJ2-5,TRBD2,TRBV29-1,few,CSVEERTSEAMETQYF,TGCAGCGTTGAAGAAAGGACTAGCGAAGCGATGGAGACCCAGTACTTC
TRBJ2-1,NA,TRBV11-3,NA,CASSSWLEGNEQFF,TGTGCCAGCAGCTCGTGGCTAGAGGGAAATGAGCAGTTCTTC
TRBJ2-7,NA,TRBV5-1,NA,CASSLTGTYEQYF,TGCGCCAGCAGCCTTACAGGGACCTACGAGCAGTACTTC
TRBJ1-5,TRBD1,TRBV6-1,NA,CASSGTGFGQPQHF,TGTGCCAGCAGTGGGACAGGGTTTGGGCAGCCCCAGCATTTT
TRBJ2-7,NA,TRBV2,few,CASKELGSRQYF,TGTGCCAGCAAGGAATTGGGCTCCCGGCAGTACTTC
TRBJ1-5,TRBD1,TRBV7-2,few,CASSTGDRARPQHF,TGTGCCAGCAGTACAGGGGACCGGGCTAGGCCCCAGCATTTT
TRBJ2-7,TRBD1,TRBV7-2,NA,CASSPGRGRAYF,TGTGCCAGCAGCCCGGGCAGGGGGCGGGCGTACTTC
TRBJ2-5,NA,TRBV27,few,CASSDRGSAQETQYF,TGTGCCAGCAGCGATAGGGGGAGCGCTCAAGAGACCCAGTACTTC
TRBJ2-2,TRBD1,TRBV9,NA,CASSVVGTGLPGELFF,TGTGCCAGCAGCGTAGTGGGGACAGGGCTGCCCGGGGAGCTGTTTTTT
TRBJ2-7,NA,TRBV9,NA,CASSVGSLAYEQYF,TGTGCCAGCAGCGTAGGATCTTTAGCCTACGAGCAGTACTTC
TRBJ2-3,TRBD2,TRBV7-9,NA,CASSSSSGSTDTQYF,TGTGCCAGCAGCTCGTCTAGCGGAAGCACAGATACGCAGTATTTT
TRBJ2-4,NA,TRBV11-2,few,CASSLGVERGGNIQYF,TGTGCCAGCAGCTTAGGGGTTGAGAGGGGGGGAAACATTCAGTACTTC
TRBJ2-5,TRBD1,TRBV7-9,few,CASSLATHRGDQETQYF,TGTGCCAGCAGCTTAGCCACCCACAGGGGCGACCAAGAGACCCAGTACTTC
TRBJ1-5,NA,TRBV7-6,NA,CASSPQGDQPQHF,TGTGCCAGCAGCCCCCAGGGTGATCAGCCCCAGCATTTT
TRBJ2-1,NA,TRBV18,few,CASSPIFRGNEQFF,TGTGCCAGCTCACCAATATTTCGGGGAAATGAGCAGTTCTTC
TRBJ2-4,TRBD2,TRBV30,few,CAWSTSGSGAKNIQYF,TGTGCCTGGAGCACTAGCGGGAGTGGGGCCAAAAACATTCAGTACTTC
TRBJ1-2,NA,TRBV29-1,few,CSVFGDGYTF,TGCAGCGTTTTCGGGGATGGCTACACCTTC
TRBJ2-7,TRBD2,TRBV18,NA,CASSPIQTVSSGRGYEQYF,TGTGCCAGCTCACCAATCCAGACAGTTAGTAGCGGGAGAGGCTACGAGCAGTACTTC
TRBJ2-7,TRBD2,TRBV28,NA,CASSRPREGHEQYF,TGTGCCAGCAGCCGACCCCGGGAGGGCCACGAGCAGTACTTC
TRBJ1-1,NA,TRBV28,NA,CATQGLFSEAFF,TGTGCCACACAGGGCCTTTTCTCTGAAGCTTTCTTT
TRBJ1-5,TRBD1,TRBV27,few,CASSFWATGGRGNQPQHF,TGTGCCAGCAGTTTTTGGGCGACAGGGGGCCGGGGCAATCAGCCCCAGCATTTT
TRBJ2-3,NA,TRBV6-6,NA,CASSWGGKTDTQYF,TGTGCCAGCAGTTGGGGCGGGAAGACAGATACGCAGTATTTT
TRBJ1-5,TRBD1,TRBV5-6,NA,CASSGRGQGYQPQHF,TGTGCCAGCAGCGGCCGGGGACAGGGGTATCAGCCCCAGCATTTT
TRBJ2-5,NA,TRBV7-2,NA,CASSLNQWGSQETQYF,TGTGCCAGCAGCCTAAACCAGTGGGGCAGCCAAGAGACCCAGTACTTC
TRBJ1-4,TRBD1,TRBV28,few,CASSPRTGVAEKLFF,TGTGCCAGCAGTCCAAGGACAGGGGTGGCTGAAAAACTGTTTTTT
TRBJ2-1,TRBD1,TRBV30,few,CAWRAGQVTYNEQFF,TGTGCCTGGAGGGCTGGACAGGTAACCTACAATGAGCAGTTCTTC
TRBJ2-5,TRBD1,TRBV23-1,NA,CASSQTTGGETQYF,TGCGCCAGCAGTCAGACGACAGGGGGAGAGACCCAGTACTTC
TRBJ1-1,NA,TRBV4-1,few,CASSQDMGRRHTEAFF,TGCGCCAGCAGCCAAGACATGGGGAGGCGGCACACTGAAGCTTTCTTT
TRBJ2-1,TRBD1,TRBV7-9,few,CASSFPDRRSYNEQFF,TGTGCCAGCAGCTTCCCGGACAGGCGGTCCTACAATGAGCAGTTCTTC
TRBJ2-7,NA,TRBV19,few,CASSTDTYEQYF,TGTGCCAGTAGTACCGACACCTACGAGCAGTACTTC
TRBJ1-5,TRBD1,TRBV19,few,CASSIGDRHYYSNQPQHF,TGTGCCAGTAGTATTGGGGACAGGCATTATTATAGCAATCAGCCCCAGCATTTT
TRBJ2-7,NA,TRBV7-3,few,CASSLSGRGAYEQYF,TGTGCCAGCAGCTTATCCGGGAGAGGCGCCTACGAGCAGTACTTC
TRBJ2-1,NA,TRBV27,few,CASTSDPGNEQFF,TGTGCCAGCACTAGCGATCCTGGAAATGAGCAGTTCTTC
TRBJ1-2,NA,TRBV12-5,few,CASALTERDGYTF,TGTGCTAGTGCTTTGACAGAGCGGGATGGCTACACCTTC
TRBJ2-1,TRBD2,TRBV7-2,NA,CASSLGLAGYNEQFF,TGTGCCAGCAGCCTGGGACTAGCGGGCTACAATGAGCAGTTCTTC
TRBJ2-1,TRBD2,TRBV5-6,few,CASSLASGPYNEQFF,TGTGCCAGCAGCTTGGCTAGCGGCCCCTACAATGAGCAGTTCTTC
TRBJ2-7,TRBD1,TRBV19,NA,CASSIGTGNAYEQYF,TGTGCCAGTAGTATCGGGACAGGAAATGCCTACGAGCAGTACTTC
TRBJ1-2,TRBD1,TRBV4-3,few,CASSQDSGTGFDGYTF,TGCGCCAGCAGCCAAGATAGTGGGACAGGGTTCGATGGCTACACCTTC
TRBJ2-4,NA,TRBV10-3,NA,CAISESMEGLAKNIQYF,TGTGCCATCAGTGAGTCGATGGAGGGTCTAGCCAAAAACATTCAGTACTTC
TRBJ2-3,TRBD2,TRBV28,NA,CASSYSGFTDTQYF,TGTGCCAGCAGTTATAGCGGGTTCACAGATACGCAGTATTTT
TRBJ2-5,TRBD2,TRBV7-2,few,CASSLTGLAEEYF,TGTGCCAGCAGCCTAACGGGACTAGCGGAGGAGTACTTC
TRBJ2-3,TRBD2,TRBV7-2,few,CASGYWTSGTDTQYF,TGTGCCAGCGGCTACTGGACTAGCGGCACAGATACGCAGTATTTT
TRBJ2-1,NA,TRBV4-3,many,CASSQDALASNEQFF,TGCGCCAGCAGCCAAGACGCACTAGCCTCCAATGAGCAGTTCTTC
TRBJ2-3,TRBD2,TRBV5-1,NA,CASSLGLAADTQYF,TGCGCCAGCAGCTTGGGACTAGCGGCAGATACGCAGTATTTT
TRBJ2-7,NA,TRBV4-3,NA,CASSQDRGDEQYF,TGCGCCAGCAGCCAAGACAGGGGCGACGAGCAGTACTTC
TRBJ1-2,NA,TRBV28,few,CASSSNGQNYGYTF,TGTGCCAGCAGTTCAAACGGACAGAACTATGGCTACACCTTC
TRBJ2-7,TRBD1,TRBV28,NA,CASSLAQGTYEQYF,TGTGCCAGCAGCTTAGCACAGGGGACCTACGAGCAGTACTTC
TRBJ2-5,NA,TRBV5-4,NA,CASSSSGRWSQYF,TGTGCCAGCAGCAGCTCAGGGCGGTGGTCCCAGTACTTC